These 25 T cell receptor beta chains came from one sample sequenced in a study of blood T cell repertoires in COVID-19. Only in-frame clones appear in the TCRdb table, and some are missing; sequencing was by immunoSEQ multiplex PCR. The sample records about 52,000 clones, about nine tenths being singletons. The sequenced sample consisted of peripheral blood. The receptors derive from a man aged 70 or older with acute or convalescent COVID-19.

The chain uses TRBV19 and TRBJ1-5; maybe TRBD1 (5 bases). V was cut by 4 bases and J by 1 base, with 11 bases left in between. This CDR3 has 15 amino acids. The germline V gene has CDR1 LNHDA and CDR2 SQIVND (reference sequence). CDR3 protein: CASSTRGMSNQPQHF. DNA of the CDR3: TGTGCCAGTAGTACTCGGGGGATGAGCAATCAGCCCCAGCATTTT.

This rearrangement joins TRBV5-5 to TRBJ1-3, with D maybe TRBD1 (6 bases). Trimming cost V 2 bases and J 4 bases, with 13 bases left between them. This CDR3 region has 15 residues. Germline V gene sequence: CDR1 SGHKS, CDR2 YYEKEE (reference sequence). The chain's CDR3 is CASSFSWQGGNTIYF. CDR3 in DNA: TGTGCCAGCAGCTTTTCTTGGCAGGGGGGAAACACCATATATTTT.

This chain links TRBV18 with TRBJ2-5, with TRBD1 matching 7 bases. This CDR3 is 14 amino acids long. The germline CDR1 and CDR2 sequences are KGHSH and LQKENI. The trim removed 3 bases at V and 3 bases at J, leaving 4 bases unmatched. This chain's CDR3 is CASSPYGQEETQYF. CDR3 bases: TGTGCCAGCTCACCTTACGGACAGGAAGAGACCCAGTACTTC.

This clone was counted a few times. DNA of the CDR3: TGTGCCTGGAAAGCTAGGGGTGGCACTGAAGCTTTCTTT. Amino acids: CAWKARGGTEAFF. This sequence joins TRBV30 and TRBJ1-1, with D perhaps matching TRBD1 (5 bases). This CDR3 comprises 13 residues. V dropped 4 bases and J dropped 4 bases, with 13 bases sitting between them. Germline V lookup: CDR1 GTSNPN, CDR2 SVGIG (reference sequence).

The J gene is TRBJ1-5, the V gene TRBV27, with a weak D call TRBD1 (6 bases). V lost 6 bases, J lost 2 bases, and 11 bases lay in between. Germline CDR1 reads MNHEY; CDR2 reads SMNVEV (reference sequence). This CDR3 is built from 14 residues. The CDR3 here is CASSLRQGNQPQHF. The CDR3 DNA is TGTGCCAGCAGCTTAAGACAGGGCAATCAGCCCCAGCATTTT.

This clone has just a few counts. The V call is TRBV5-4, the J call TRBJ1-5; 8 nucleotides match TRBD1. Unmatched junction bases numbered 8, after V lost 5 bases and J lost 1 base. The CDR3 runs to 16 residues. CDR1 and CDR2 from the germline V gene are SGHNT and YYREEE (reference sequence). CDR3 in DNA: TGTGCCAGCAGTTATGCAGGGGGCCTGAGCAATCAGCCCCAGCATTTT. Its translation: CASSYAGGLSNQPQHF.

The chain carries TRBV7-2 and TRBJ1-2, with 10 bases matching TRBD1. The CDR3 covers 15 residues. CDR1 SGHTA and CDR2 FQGNSA come from the germline V gene. Trimming at V came to 4 bases and at J to 1 base, leaving 3 bases not matched to a gene. CDR3 residues: CASSSWDRGNYGYTF. DNA for the CDR3: TGTGCCAGCAGCTCGTGGGACAGGGGTAACTATGGCTACACCTTC.

The chain is built from TRBV6-2 or TRBV6-3 and TRBJ2-7, with 9 nucleotides matching TRBD1. Per the germline V gene, CDR1 is MNHEY and CDR2 is SVGEGT. This CDR3 contains 14 residues. CDR3 amino acids: CASSNSGTGKEQYV. CDR3 sequence (DNA): TGTGCCAGCAGTAACTCCGGGACAGGGAAAGAGCAGTACGTC.

The J gene is TRBJ1-4, the V gene TRBV18; perhaps TRBD1 as D (5 bases). The CDR3 has 13 residues. Trimming stripped 4 bases from V and 6 bases from J, with 9 bases between. CDR1 KGHSH and CDR2 LQKENI come from the germline V gene. The CDR3 sequence is CASSLDRDEKLFF. In DNA, the CDR3 is TGTGCCAGCTCACTCGACAGAGATGAAAAACTGTTTTTT.

The chain uses TRBV4-3 and TRBJ1-4; weak D call: TRBD1 (5 bases). Trimming removed 1 base at V and 5 bases at J, with 8 bases between. The CDR3 spans 14 residues. Germline V lookup: CDR1 LGHNA, CDR2 YSLEER. The CDR3 DNA sequence: TGCGCCAGCAGCCAAGGGAACAGGAATGAAAAACTGTTTTTT. Its protein is CASSQGNRNEKLFF.

The chain employs TRBV27 and TRBJ1-2; D gene unclear. CDR3 length: 13 residues. Germline loops: CDR1 MNHEY, CDR2 SMNVEV (reference sequence). V lost 5 bases and J 8 bases, leaving 15 bases between the germline ends. In nucleotides, the CDR3 is TGTGCCAGCAGTGGTGCCCCGTTCGGGGGCTACACCTTC. Translated: CASSGAPFGGYTF.

This clone was seen a single time. This rearrangement joins TRBV5-6 to TRBJ2-3; the match to TRBD2 covers 10 bases. The V and J ends lost 0 bases and 6 bases, in that order; junction bases with no gene match: 7. Germline assignment: CDR1 SGHDT and CDR2 YYEEEE. This CDR3 comprises 16 residues. For the CDR3, the DNA is TGTGCCAGCAGCTTGGGCCCTAGCGGGGGTGAGGATACGCAGTATTTT. Encoded protein: CASSLGPSGGEDTQYF.

The J gene is TRBJ1-5, the V gene TRBV6-2 or TRBV6-3; D remains ambiguous. The CDR3 contains 12 residues. The V end lost 0 bases, the J end lost 7 bases, and 4 bases lay between the germline ends. Germline loops: CDR1 MNHEY, CDR2 SVGEGT. CDR3 residues: CASSYSTQPQHF. The CDR3 bases are TGTGCCAGCAGTTACTCGACACAGCCCCAGCATTTT.

The J gene is TRBJ1-5, the V gene TRBV28; TRBD1 matches at 12 bases. This CDR3 comprises 17 residues. The V segment lost 2 bases and the J segment 4 bases; nucleotides outside the gene matches: 6. Germline values: CDR1 MDHEN, CDR2 SYDVKM. The CDR3 is CASSLVGTGGPNQPQHF. CDR3 nucleotide sequence: TGTGCCAGCAGTTTAGTGGGGACAGGGGGCCCGAATCAGCCCCAGCATTTT.

V gene TRBV5-4 combines with J gene TRBJ2-2, with D perhaps matching TRBD2 (5 bases). This CDR3 region has 14 residues. Trimming removed 4 bases at V and 7 bases at J, with 14 bases between. Germline V lookup: CDR1 SGHNT, CDR2 YYREEE (reference sequence). CDR3 in amino acids: CASSPHGVGGELFF. In nucleotides, the CDR3 is TGTGCCAGCAGCCCCCACGGGGTGGGCGGGGAGCTGTTTTTT.

This clone has a single count. V gene TRBV5-1 combines with J gene TRBJ2-2; weak D call: TRBD1 (6 bases). The CDR3 spans 16 residues. V lost 5 bases, J lost 4 bases, and 18 bases lay in between. Per the germline V gene, CDR1 is SGHRS and CDR2 is YFSETQ. The CDR3 sequence is CASRGRQDDITGELFF. CDR3 bases: TGCGCCAGCAGAGGGCGACAGGACGATATCACCGGGGAGCTGTTTTTT.

This sequence joins TRBV30 and TRBJ1-2; D perhaps matches TRBD1 (5 bases). Looked up from germline, CDR1 is GTSNPN and CDR2 is SVGIG (reference sequence). The CDR3 is 12 residues long. Trimming removed 3 bases from V and 3 bases from J, with 8 bases in between. Written as DNA, the CDR3 is TGTGCCTGGAGCCGGGACTACTATGGCTACACCTTC. It codes for CAWSRDYYGYTF.

This chain uses TRBV27 with TRBJ1-2, with 9 bases that match TRBD1. Per germline, CDR1 MNHEY and CDR2 SMNVEV (reference sequence). V shed 6 bases, J shed 5 bases, and the junction held 7 bases outside the gene matches. This CDR3 has 14 residues. The CDR3 DNA follows: TGTGCCAGCAGCGGGACAGGGTGGGGGTATGGCTACACCTTC. Its protein is CASSGTGWGYGYTF.

This clone was counted between two and nine times. The rearrangement joins TRBV2 to TRBJ1-5; 7 positions agree with TRBD1. The CDR3 totals 14 residues. Germline values: CDR1 SNHLY, CDR2 FYNNEI. V lost 5 bases and J lost 4; bases outside the gene matches: 5. The CDR3: CASSKGALNQPQHF. The CDR3 nucleotides are TGTGCCAGCAGTAAGGGGGCTCTAAATCAGCCCCAGCATTTT.

This chain links TRBV18 with TRBJ2-3; a possible D gene is TRBD1 (5 bases). The CDR3 covers 15 residues. Germline V gene lookup returns CDR1 KGHSH and CDR2 LQKENI. V lost 0 bases and J 4 bases, leaving 11 bases between the germline ends. CDR3 region: CASSPPSQGSDTQYF. The CDR3 DNA sequence: TGTGCCAGCTCACCACCGTCCCAGGGCTCAGATACGCAGTATTTT.

The chain recombines TRBV18 with TRBJ2-1, with TRBD1 matching 10 bases. J was trimmed by 4 bases and V by 3 bases; bases with no gene match: 9. The germline V gene has CDR1 KGHSH and CDR2 LQKENI. The CDR3 consists of 17 residues. The CDR3 here is CASSPGQGTRIYNEQFF. CDR3 DNA sequence: TGTGCCAGCTCACCGGGACAGGGGACAAGGATTTACAATGAGCAGTTCTTC.

The V and J genes are TRBV28 and TRBJ1-1; 10 nucleotides agree with TRBD1. Unmatched junction bases numbered 4, after V lost 8 bases and J lost 4 bases. The CDR3 is 13 residues long. Germline V gives CDR1 MDHEN, CDR2 SYDVKM. CDR3 sequence (DNA): TGTGCCAGCCAGACAGGGGGCGGCACTGAAGCTTTCTTT. Its translation: CASQTGGGTEAFF. Filled out from reference TRBV28 and TRBJ1-1, the complete variable domain reads DVKVTQSSRYLVKRTGEKVFLECVQDMDHENMFWYRQDPGLGLRLIYFSYDVKMKEKGDIPEGYSVSREKKERFSLILESASTNQTSMYLCASQTGGGTEAFFGQGTRLTVV.

The chain has TRBV2 and TRBJ2-6; 9 nucleotides match TRBD1. The CDR3 runs 17 residues. Germline assignment: CDR1 SNHLY and CDR2 FYNNEI. V lost 4 bases, J lost 2 bases, and 6 bases stayed unmatched. The chain's CDR3 is CASSAQQGATGANVLTF. Here the CDR3 DNA reads TGTGCCAGCAGTGCTCAACAGGGGGCCACTGGGGCCAACGTCCTGACTTTC.

The chain uses TRBV30 and TRBJ2-2, with TRBD1 matching over 9 bases. CDR3 length equals 14 residues. CDR1 and CDR2 from the germline V gene are GTSNPN and SVGIG (reference sequence). The trim removed 0 bases at V and 10 bases at J, leaving 6 bases unmatched. This CDR3 is CAWSVRQGGKELFF. CDR3 DNA sequence: TGTGCCTGGAGTGTACGACAGGGGGGGAAGGAGCTGTTTTTT. The variable domain in full, with the rest retrieved from reference TRBV30 and TRBJ2-2, is SQTIHQWPATLVQPVGSPLSLECTVEGTSNPNLYWYRQAAGRGLQLLFYSVGIGQISSEVPQNLSASRPQDRQFILSSKKLLLSDSGFYLCAWSVRQGGKELFFGEGSRLTVL.

This clone was picked up one time. The chain links TRBV5-6 to TRBJ1-4, with a possible D match to TRBD1 (6 bases). Germline V gene lookup returns CDR1 SGHDT and CDR2 YYEEEE. The CDR3 runs to 16 residues. Trimming pared 4 bases from V and 5 bases from J, leaving 18 bases between. The CDR3 sequence: CASSKTGSGLNEKLFF. CDR3 in DNA: TGTGCCAGCAGCAAAACAGGGTCAGGTCTCAATGAAAAACTGTTTTTT.